This T cell receptor (beta chain) stems from a study of cytomegalovirus exposure and HLA in healthy donors. The V end lost 6 bases, the J end lost 10 bases, and 10 bases lay between the germline ends. The CDR3 is 11 amino acids. Per germline, CDR1 ENHRY and CDR2 SYGVKD. 13 Jbeta primers and 60 Vbeta primers were used for the PCR. As originally analysed: Unique TCR beta chains totaled some 80 million in a later count, with roughly 11 million of them shared. This table comes from immunoSEQ multiplex PCR, and its TCRdb copy is limited to in-frame clones, with some not included. That table is the source of V, J and clone size, and D and trimming were worked out from the DNA. The sample lists around 90,000 clones; roughly four fifths were seen once.

Sequencing was done on a sample of PBMCs. The receptor was derived from a man aged 25-45 years in good health and CMV-seronegative. This chain connects TRBV10-3 to TRBJ2-1, with D possibly TRBD1 on 6 matching bases. CDR3 in DNA: TGTGCCATCAGATCAGGGGAAGAGCAGTTCTTC. Protein: CAIRSGEEQFF.